The sequence of this TCR beta chain was determined in a study of blood T cells in healthy people across ages. Study results and limitations: Strong correlation was found linking TCR beta diversity to naive T cell percentage.

A second PCR of about 6 to 12 cycles used a sample-barcoded 5' primer and a J-beta primer mix. TCRdb reprocessed the 5' RACE reads via MiXCR and lists one record per CDR3 protein. Here the sample spans around 1,900,000 distinct CDR3 sequences, 35% to 50% being singletons. With respect to this clonotype: Its target is not known.

The CDR3 is 14 amino acids. Trimming removed 0 bases from V and 6 bases from J, with 9 bases in between. Per germline, CDR1 SGHAT and CDR2 FQNNGV. The TCR originated in a human donor in good health. The chain combines TRBV11-2 with TRBJ1-5; no clear D. Sample: blood. CDR3: CASSLDRLSQPQHF. The CDR3 coding sequence is TGTGCCAGCAGCTTAGACAGGTTAAGTCAGCCCCAGCATTTT.